The 32 T cell receptor beta chains below were found in one sample sequenced in a study of T and B cells in COVID-19 patients. TRB rearrangements were amplified by multiplex PCR with BIOMED2 TRB-A/B primers. TCRdb processed the multiplex PCR reads anew with MiXCR; each CDR3 protein has one entry. The sample holds over 10,000 distinct CDR3 sequences, about 25% seen once. TRB was amplified from around 230-520 ng of blood genomic DNA. Sequencing used blood. These receptors all stem from a human donor who had recovered from COVID-19.

J is TRBJ2-2 and V is TRBV7-7; TRBD2 matches 7 bases. J lost 5 bases, V lost 8 bases, and 14 bases had no gene match. CDR1 and CDR2 from the germline V gene are SSHAT and FNYEAQ (reference sequence). The CDR3 has 16 amino acids. The CDR3 nucleotides read TGTGCCAGCTCTCAAATGGGAGGGGCAGGTACCGGGGAGCTGTTTTTT. This codes for CASSQMGGAGTGELFF.

This clonotype rates as medium-sized. V is TRBV15 and J is TRBJ2-3, with 11 bases lining up with TRBD1. The CDR3 extends over 15 amino acids. V gave up 3 bases and J gave up 3 bases; unmatched junction bases: 2. CDR1 and CDR2 (germline): LNHNV, YYDKDF (reference sequence). The CDR3 region is CATSRGQGETDTQYF. The CDR3 nucleotides read TGTGCCACCAGCAGGGGACAGGGGGAAACAGATACGCAGTATTTT.

By frequency in the sample, this clonotype is medium-sized. This chain links TRBV19 with TRBJ2-5, with 7 bases that match TRBD1. V lost 4 bases and J lost 1; bases outside the gene matches: 9. This CDR3 has 16 amino acids. CDR1 is LNHDA, CDR2 SQIVND, per germline (reference sequence). CDR3: CASSTRTGAFQETQYF. The CDR3 nucleotides read TGTGCCAGTAGTACGCGGACAGGAGCCTTCCAAGAGACCCAGTACTTC.

This clonotype is termed medium-sized (0.01 to 0.1%). This CDR3 reads CASRPDRGAYEQYF. In DNA, the CDR3 is TGTGCCAGCAGACCGGACAGAGGAGCCTACGAGCAGTACTTC. This chain joins TRBV6-5 and TRBJ2-7; D perhaps matches TRBD1 (6 bases). Trimming took 6 bases from V and 2 from J, leaving 14 bases between them. Germline lookup yields CDR1 MNHEY and CDR2 SVGAGI. The CDR3 contains 14 residues.

This clonotype showed up just once. The chain carries TRBV15 and TRBJ2-3, with 9 bases fitting TRBD2. The CDR3 is 16 residues long. CDR1 and CDR2 from the germline V gene are LNHNV and YYDKDF (reference sequence). V dropped 0 bases and J dropped 7; count of bases not matched to a gene: 8. This CDR3 is CATSRDQASGAHTQYF. CDR3 nucleotide sequence: TGTGCCACCAGCAGAGATCAAGCTAGCGGGGCACATACGCAGTATTTT. The whole variable domain, filled in from reference TRBV15 and TRBJ2-3, reads DAMVIQNPRYQVTQFGKPVTLSCSQTLNHNVMYWYQQKSSQAPKLLFHYYDKDFNNEADTPDNFQSRRPNTSFCFLDIRSPGLGDTAMYLCATSRDQASGAHTQYFGPGTRLTVL.

In its sample, this clonotype ranks as medium-sized. This chain joins TRBV18 and TRBJ1-4; D is unresolved. This CDR3 is built from 14 residues. Trimming stripped 2 bases from V and 1 base from J, with 5 bases between. Germline CDR1 and CDR2: KGHSH and LQKENI. CDR3 in DNA: TGTGCCAGCTCACCAAGGAGAACTAATGAAAAACTGTTTTTT. This codes for CASSPRRTNEKLFF.

The gene calls are TRBV5-1 and TRBJ2-7; TRBD1 aligns across 7 bases. The CDR3 covers 18 residues. Germline trimming cut 2 bases from V and 2 bases from J; bases unmatched to any gene: 16. Germline V gene data show CDR1 as SGHRS and CDR2 as YFSETQ. CDR3 sequence: CASSFISIRDRLTYEQYF. The CDR3 coding sequence is TGCGCCAGCAGCTTTATATCAATCCGGGACAGACTTACCTACGAGCAGTACTTC. Full variable domain (rest looked up from reference TRBV5-1 and TRBJ2-7): KAGVTQTPRYLIKTRGQQVTLSCSPISGHRSVSWYQQTPGQGLQFLFEYFSETQRNKGNFPGRFSGRQFSNSRSEMNVSTLELGDSALYLCASSFISIRDRLTYEQYFGPGTRLTVT.

This chain uses TRBV6-1 with TRBJ1-1; D may be TRBD1 (5 bases). Germline V gene sequence: CDR1 MNHNS, CDR2 SASEGT. Trimming removed 3 bases at V and 0 bases at J, with 14 bases between. This CDR3 has 16 residues. The CDR3 sequence is CASSESRGRLNTEAFF. The CDR3 DNA is TGTGCCAGCAGTGAGTCGCGGGGCAGACTGAACACTGAAGCTTTCTTT.

This clonotype has just one count. The chain employs TRBV20-1 and TRBJ1-5; D gene ambiguous. The germline V and J ends were trimmed by 3 bases and 5 bases, with 17 bases remaining between them. The CDR3 is made up of 15 amino acids. Germline-derived CDR1 and CDR2 are DFQATT and SNEGSKA (reference sequence). The CDR3 nucleotides read TGCAGTGCTAGCCCCAGTATATCGGCCGATCAGCCCCAGCATTTT. This translates into CSASPSISADQPQHF.

The rearrangement links TRBV19 to TRBJ2-7, with 8 bases that match TRBD1. The germline V gene encodes CDR1 LNHDA and CDR2 SQIVND (reference sequence). CDR3 length: 15 amino acids. The ends lost 5 bases at V and 1 base at J; junction bases unmatched: 7. CDR3 amino acids: CASSSLGQVSYEQYF. For the CDR3, the DNA is TGTGCCAGTAGTTCCCTGGGACAGGTATCCTACGAGCAGTACTTC.

The V call is TRBV20-1, the J call TRBJ1-5, with D possibly TRBD1 on 5 matching bases. V was shortened by 5 bases and J by 0 bases, with 8 bases between the two germline ends. Germline-derived CDR1 and CDR2 are DFQATT and SNEGSKA (reference sequence). The CDR3 covers 13 residues. Here the CDR3 DNA reads TGCAGTGCTCGGGGCCATAGCAATCAGCCCCAGCATTTT. Amino acids: CSARGHSNQPQHF.

The chain employs TRBV6-4 and TRBJ1-2; D is uncertain. Per germline, CDR1 MRHNA and CDR2 SNTAGT. The CDR3 extends over 15 amino acids. V dropped 3 bases and J dropped 6 bases, with 17 bases sitting between them. The chain's CDR3 is CASSDGAANYDGYTF. The CDR3, as DNA: TGTGCCAGCAGTGATGGCGCGGCCAACTACGATGGCTACACCTTC.

The chain is built from TRBV7-2 and TRBJ2-5; D perhaps matches TRBD1 (6 bases). Germline assignment: CDR1 SGHTA and CDR2 FQGNSA. Trimming removed 3 bases at V and 2 bases at J, with 7 bases between. CDR3 length: 13 residues. In DNA form, the CDR3 reads TGTGCCAGCAGCTTCGGACAGCAAGAGACCCAGTACTTC. It yields the protein CASSFGQQETQYF.

The chain has TRBV6-1 and TRBJ1-1; 9 bases line up with TRBD1. The V segment lost 5 bases and the J segment 4 bases; nucleotides outside the gene matches: 5. CDR1 MNHNS and CDR2 SASEGT come from the germline V gene. The CDR3 is 14 residues long. Here the CDR3 reads CASSHRGQTTEAFF. The CDR3, as DNA: TGTGCCAGCAGTCACAGGGGGCAGACCACTGAAGCTTTCTTT.

The table lists this clonotype with many counts. The chain couples TRBV13 to TRBJ2-7, with D unresolved. V was clipped by 1 base and J by 0 bases, with 4 bases between them. The CDR3 spans 13 residues. Germline CDR1 PRHDT, CDR2 FYEKMQ (reference sequence). This CDR3 reads CASSLANSYEQYF. The CDR3 region has the DNA TGTGCCAGCAGCTTAGCAAACTCCTACGAGCAGTACTTC.

The chain uses TRBV20-1 and TRBJ2-3; possible D gene TRBD2, 6 bases. Per the germline V gene, CDR1 is DFQATT and CDR2 is SNEGSKA (reference sequence). V shed 1 base and J shed 0 bases, with 11 bases lying between them. The CDR3 is 15 residues long. The CDR3 is CSARGGGISTDTQYF. The DNA of the CDR3 is TGCAGTGCTAGAGGGGGCGGGATTAGCACAGATACGCAGTATTTT.

This chain joins TRBV2 and TRBJ1-4; D uncertain. CDR1 SNHLY and CDR2 FYNNEI come from the germline V gene. V dropped 2 bases and J dropped 13 bases, with 20 bases sitting between them. The CDR3 runs 15 residues. The CDR3 is CASSEWAAGEVSLFF. The CDR3 nucleotides are TGTGCCAGCAGTGAATGGGCGGCCGGCGAAGTGTCACTGTTTTTT.

This chain's CDR3 is CASSPPGRGINQPQHF. CDR3 DNA: TGTGCCAGCAGTCCCCCGGGACGGGGGATTAATCAGCCCCAGCATTTT. This sequence joins TRBV6-6 and TRBJ1-5; possibly TRBD1 for D (5 bases). V dropped 5 bases and J dropped 4 bases, with 18 bases sitting between them. Per germline, CDR1 MNHNY and CDR2 SVGAGI (reference sequence). This CDR3 has 16 amino acids.

This clonotype showed up just a few times. The V and J genes are TRBV6-5 and TRBJ2-7; D possibly uses TRBD1 or TRBD2 (5 bases each). The germline gives CDR1 MNHEY, CDR2 SVGAGI. Trimming removed 5 bases at V and 6 bases at J, with 26 bases between. The CDR3 sequence is 17 residues long. CDR3 bases: TGTGCCAGCAGTGAACGGGACCCCTTATCCTGGCTTGGCGAGCAGTACTTC. It translates to CASSERDPLSWLGEQYF.

This clonotype was recorded at least ten times. The chain employs TRBV24-1 and TRBJ2-2; 11 positions match TRBD2. Per germline, CDR1 KGHDR and CDR2 SFDVKD. The CDR3 has 17 amino acids. V lost 4 bases to trimming and J lost 1 base; unmatched junction nucleotides: 4. The CDR3 sequence: CATSDLGTSGNTGELFF. CDR3 nucleotide sequence: TGTGCCACCAGTGACCTCGGGACTAGCGGGAACACCGGGGAGCTGTTTTTT.

This clonotype was counted once. V is TRBV29-1 and J is TRBJ2-3; 14 bases agree with TRBD2. Looked up from germline, CDR1 is SQVTM and CDR2 is ANQGSEA. The CDR3 is 17 residues long. After removal of 5 bases from V and 6 bases from J, the junction contained 13 bases not matched to a gene. The CDR3 here is CSVPGTSGSHLWDTQYF. CDR3 DNA: TGCAGCGTTCCCGGGACTAGCGGGAGTCACCTTTGGGATACGCAGTATTTT.

The chain employs TRBV7-2 and TRBJ2-1; no reliable D call. CDR3 length: 14 residues. Germline V lookup: CDR1 SGHTA, CDR2 FQGNSA. Trimming pared 4 bases from V and 1 base from J, leaving 8 bases between. The CDR3 loop is CASSSWGSYNEQFF. The CDR3 DNA follows: TGTGCCAGCAGCTCGTGGGGATCCTACAATGAGCAGTTCTTC.

In its sample, this clonotype ranks as medium-sized. V and J are TRBV19 and TRBJ2-1; 10 positions agree with TRBD2. The CDR3 loop spans 14 amino acids. Trimming took 8 bases from V and 1 from J; bases not matched to a gene: 2. Germline lookup yields CDR1 LNHDA and CDR2 SQIVND (reference sequence). CDR3 nucleotides: TGTGCCAGTGTGACTAGCGGGTCCTACAATGAGCAGTTCTTC. Its protein is CASVTSGSYNEQFF.

The rearrangement joins TRBV28 to TRBJ2-2, with unresolved D. The CDR3 runs 15 residues. CDR1 MDHEN and CDR2 SYDVKM come from the germline V gene. Trimming pared 2 bases from V and 3 bases from J, leaving 10 bases between. In nucleotides, the CDR3 is TGTGCCAGCAGTTTAGGTGGAGTTGACACCGGGGAGCTGTTTTTT. Amino acids: CASSLGGVDTGELFF.

This clonotype ranks as medium-sized. V gene TRBV6-1 combines with J gene TRBJ2-2; D remains unclear. The length of the CDR3 is 13 residues. Germline V CDR1 and CDR2: MNHNS, SASEGT. V gave up 2 bases and J gave up 7 bases, with 8 bases separating them. The CDR3 DNA reads as TGTGCCAGCAGTGAATACGCGCGCGGGGAGCTGTTTTTT. Protein: CASSEYARGELFF.

This clonotype is labeled medium-sized. The chain joins TRBV6-6 to TRBJ2-2; D possibly corresponds to TRBD1 (5 bases). CDR1 and CDR2 from the germline V gene are MNHNY and SVGAGI (reference sequence). Trimming removed 6 bases at V and 7 bases at J, with 15 bases between. The CDR3 is made up of 14 amino acids. DNA for the CDR3: TGTGCCAGCAGCCTTTTAGGGGCTGGCGGGGAGCTGTTTTTT. Its protein is CASSLLGAGGELFF.

This clonotype has at least ten counts. The J gene is TRBJ1-2, the V gene TRBV27; possibly TRBD1 for D (6 bases). The germline CDR1 and CDR2 sequences are MNHEY and SMNVEV (reference sequence). The CDR3 covers 15 residues. V gave up 7 bases and J gave up 6 bases, with 21 bases separating them. The CDR3 loop reads CASTTQWGRRDGYTF. In nucleotides, the CDR3 is TGTGCCAGCACAACCCAGTGGGGGCGAAGGGATGGCTACACCTTC.

Judged by abundance, this clonotype is medium-sized. This chain's CDR3 is CASSPGQGLTYEQYF. DNA for the CDR3: TGTGCCAGCTCACCAGGACAGGGACTTACCTACGAGCAGTACTTC. The chain combines TRBV18 with TRBJ2-7; 8 bases are a match to TRBD1. CDR1 and CDR2 (germline): KGHSH, LQKENI. The CDR3 totals 15 residues. V lost 2 bases, J lost 2 bases, and 5 bases stayed unmatched.

CDR3 region: CASSLALGATDTQYF. The CDR3 DNA reads TGTGCCAGCAGCTTAGCCCTGGGGGCGACAGATACGCAGTATTTT. The genes are TRBV7-9 and TRBJ2-3; tentative D call: TRBD1 (6 bases). The CDR3 is 15 residues long. The ends were cut back, 0 bases at V and 3 bases at J, with 10 bases in the middle. Per germline, CDR1 SEHNR and CDR2 FQNEAQ (reference sequence).

This clonotype is deemed medium-sized. The gene calls are TRBV19 and TRBJ2-7; the D gene is possibly TRBD2 (6 bases). Germline V lookup: CDR1 LNHDA, CDR2 SQIVND (reference sequence). The V and J ends lost 1 base and 3 bases respectively, with 7 bases between them. The CDR3 length is 13 residues. The CDR3 here is CASSIAGVYEQYF. CDR3 DNA sequence: TGTGCCAGTAGTATAGCGGGGGTCTACGAGCAGTACTTC.

This clonotype counts as medium-sized. The chain combines TRBV19 with TRBJ1-5, with TRBD1 as a possible D gene (5 bases). There are 14 residues in the CDR3. Trimming stripped 1 base from V and 4 bases from J, with 8 bases between. The V gene's germline CDR1 is LNHDA and CDR2 SQIVND (reference sequence). The CDR3 loop reads CASSIGRVNQPQHF. Written as DNA, the CDR3 is TGTGCCAGTAGTATAGGCAGGGTAAATCAGCCCCAGCATTTT.

The chain couples TRBV12-3 or TRBV12-4 to TRBJ1-1, with 7 positions matching TRBD1. CDR3 length: 15 residues. J lost 3 bases, V lost 3 bases, and 7 bases had no gene match. The CDR3 nucleotides read TGTGCCAGCAGTTTTCCCAGTCAGGGGGACACTGAAGCTTTCTTT. Protein product: CASSFPSQGDTEAFF.